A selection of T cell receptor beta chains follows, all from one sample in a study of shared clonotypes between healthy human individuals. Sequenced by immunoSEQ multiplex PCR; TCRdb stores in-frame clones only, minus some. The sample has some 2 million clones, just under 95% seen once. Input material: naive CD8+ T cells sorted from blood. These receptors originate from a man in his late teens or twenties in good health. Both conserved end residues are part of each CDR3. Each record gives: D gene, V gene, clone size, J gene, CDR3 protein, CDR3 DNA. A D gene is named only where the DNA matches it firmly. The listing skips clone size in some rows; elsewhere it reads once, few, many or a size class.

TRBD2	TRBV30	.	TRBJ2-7	CAWSVGAGGRDEQYF	TGTGCCTGGAGTGTCGGAGCGGGAGGGCGGGACGAGCAGTACTTC
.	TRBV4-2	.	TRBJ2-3	CASSQEGGLAINTQYF	TGTGCCAGCAGCCAAGAGGGGGGGCTAGCGATAAATACGCAGTATTTT
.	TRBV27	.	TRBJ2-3	CASSSGQSTDTQYF	TGTGCCAGCAGTTCCGGACAGAGCACAGATACGCAGTATTTT
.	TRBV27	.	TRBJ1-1	CASSLLGFPEAFF	TGTGCCAGCAGTTTATTGGGTTTCCCTGAAGCTTTCTTT
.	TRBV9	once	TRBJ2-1	CASSVVGGAYNEQFF	TGTGCCAGCAGCGTAGTAGGGGGGGCCTACAATGAGCAGTTCTTC
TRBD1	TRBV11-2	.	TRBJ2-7	CASSALTGGDSYEQYF	TGTGCCAGCAGCGCCCTGACAGGGGGGGACTCCTACGAGCAGTACTTC
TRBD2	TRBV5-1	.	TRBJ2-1	CASSSGLVEPSVQFF	TGCGCCAGCAGCTCGGGACTAGTTGAACCCAGCGTGCAGTTCTTC
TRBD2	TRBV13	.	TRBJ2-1	CASSLGSGGADEQFF	TGTGCCAGCAGCTTGGGCAGCGGGGGGGCCGATGAGCAGTTCTTC
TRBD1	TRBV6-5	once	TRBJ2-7	CASSYSTGAYEQYF	TGTGCCAGCAGTTACTCAACAGGGGCGTACGAGCAGTACTTC
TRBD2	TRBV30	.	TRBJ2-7	CAWSSGDFYEQYF	TGTGCCTGGAGTAGCGGGGACTTCTACGAGCAGTACTTC
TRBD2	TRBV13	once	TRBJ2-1	CASSFGGAGEQFF	TGTGCCAGCAGCTTCGGGGGGGCTGGTGAGCAGTTCTTC
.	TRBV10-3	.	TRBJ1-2	CAISESGGTGDLLNYGYTF	TGTGCCATCAGTGAGTCCGGTGGTACAGGAGATCTGCTAAACTATGGCTACACCTTC
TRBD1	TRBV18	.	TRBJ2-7	CASSPGQGTYEQYF	TGTGCCAGCTCACCGGGACAGGGGACCTACGAGCAGTACTTC
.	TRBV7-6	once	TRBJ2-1	CASRRGNEQFF	TGTGCCAGCAGACGGGGGAATGAGCAGTTCTTC
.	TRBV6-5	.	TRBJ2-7	CASSYARGYEQYF	TGTGCCAGCAGTTACGCCCGGGGCTACGAGCAGTACTTC
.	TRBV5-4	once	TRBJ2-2	CASSSGSTGELFF	TGTGCCAGCAGCTCGGGGAGCACCGGGGAGCTGTTTTTT
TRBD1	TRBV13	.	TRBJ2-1	CASSLARDRGYNEQFF	TGTGCCAGCAGCTTAGCCCGGGACAGGGGATACAATGAGCAGTTCTTC
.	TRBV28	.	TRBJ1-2	CASSSGGGYTF	TGTGCCAGCAGTTCCGGGGGAGGCTACACCTTC
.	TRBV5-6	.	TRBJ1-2	CASSFLRDGPYYGYTF	TGTGCCAGCAGCTTCCTCCGGGACGGCCCCTACTATGGCTACACCTTC
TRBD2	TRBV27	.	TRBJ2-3	CASSLLTASGGTDTQYF	TGTGCCAGCAGCCTACTCACGGCTAGCGGGGGCACAGATACGCAGTATTTT
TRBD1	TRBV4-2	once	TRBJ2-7	CASSQGTGVRNEQYF	TGTGCCAGCAGCCAAGGGACAGGGGTTAGGAACGAGCAGTACTTC
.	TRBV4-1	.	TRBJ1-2	CASSPRPQSDYGYTF	TGCGCCAGCAGCCCCCGACCGCAATCAGACTATGGCTACACCTTC
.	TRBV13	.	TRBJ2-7	CASSLRPMEQYF	TGTGCCAGCAGCTTACGGCCGATGGAGCAGTACTTC
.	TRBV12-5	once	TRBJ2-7	CASGSADSDEQYF	TGTGCTAGTGGTTCAGCGGACAGTGACGAGCAGTACTTC
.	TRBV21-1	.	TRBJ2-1	CASSKLPGVAGLNEQFF	TGTGCCAGCAGCAAACTTCCCGGGGTAGCGGGACTAAATGAGCAGTTCTTC
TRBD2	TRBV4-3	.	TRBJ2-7	CASSQEPPGLAGSYEQYF	TGCGCCAGCAGCCAAGAACCCCCTGGACTAGCGGGATCCTACGAGCAGTACTTC
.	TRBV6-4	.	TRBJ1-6	CASSDSAGSPLHF	TGTGCCAGCAGTGACTCTGCGGGATCACCCCTCCACTTT
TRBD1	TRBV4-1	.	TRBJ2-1	CASSPRQGAMSYNEQFF	TGCGCCAGCAGCCCACGACAGGGGGCTATGTCCTACAATGAGCAGTTCTTC
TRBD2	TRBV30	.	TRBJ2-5	CAWSETSAQETQYF	TGTGCCTGGAGTGAGACTAGCGCCCAAGAGACCCAGTACTTC
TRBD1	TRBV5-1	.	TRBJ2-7	CASSKRQGRSYEQYF	TGCGCCAGCAGCAAGAGACAGGGCCGCTCCTACGAGCAGTACTTC
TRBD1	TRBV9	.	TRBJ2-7	CASSVGTDTYEQYF	TGTGCCAGCAGCGTTGGGACAGACACCTACGAGCAGTACTTC
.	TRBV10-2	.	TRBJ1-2	CASSEDSPLGGYTF	TGCGCCAGCAGTGAAGACAGTCCCTTAGGTGGCTACACCTTC
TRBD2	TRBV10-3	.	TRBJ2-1	CAISESGAGPYNEQFF	TGTGCCATCAGTGAGTCGGGAGCGGGGCCGTACAATGAGCAGTTCTTC
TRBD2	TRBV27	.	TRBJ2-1	CASSPSAGELYNEQFF	TGTGCCAGCAGTCCCTCTGCGGGGGAGCTCTACAATGAGCAGTTCTTC
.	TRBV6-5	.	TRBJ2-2	CASRQLENTGELFF	TGTGCCAGCAGACAACTGGAGAACACCGGGGAGCTGTTTTTT
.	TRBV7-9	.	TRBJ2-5	CASSLAGDGTQYF	TGTGCCAGCAGCTTAGCGGGAGATGGGACCCAGTACTTC
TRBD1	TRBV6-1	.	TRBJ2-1	CASSGVTGIANEQFF	TGTGCCAGCAGTGGGGTGACAGGGATAGCCAATGAGCAGTTCTTC
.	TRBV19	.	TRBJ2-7	CASSIDLDSLNEQYF	TGTGCCAGTAGTATAGATCTGGATTCTCTGAACGAGCAGTACTTC
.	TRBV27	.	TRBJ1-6	CASSLGSVFYNSPLHF	TGTGCCAGCAGTTTAGGCAGCGTATTCTATAATTCACCCCTCCACTTT
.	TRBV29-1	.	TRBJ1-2	CSALQIDKDDNYGYTF	TGCAGCGCTCTGCAAATCGACAAGGACGACAACTATGGCTACACCTTC
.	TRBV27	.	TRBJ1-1	CASSLSGWNTEAFF	TGTGCCAGCAGTTTATCAGGGTGGAACACTGAAGCTTTCTTT
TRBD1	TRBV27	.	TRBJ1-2	CASSPGQGIQNGYTF	TGTGCCAGCAGTCCGGGACAGGGAATCCAGAATGGCTACACCTTC
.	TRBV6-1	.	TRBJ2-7	CASSEGPGRGYEQYF	TGTGCCAGCAGTGAGGGTCCCGGGAGAGGCTACGAGCAGTACTTC
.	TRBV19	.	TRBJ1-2	CASSIIRYGYTF	TGTGCCAGTAGTATAATCAGGTATGGCTACACCTTC
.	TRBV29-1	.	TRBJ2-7	CSVEDRGRYEQYF	TGCAGCGTTGAAGATCGGGGAAGATACGAGCAGTACTTC
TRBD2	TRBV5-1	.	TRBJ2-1	CASKASGGYNEQFF	TGCGCCAGCAAGGCTAGCGGGGGCTACAATGAGCAGTTCTTC
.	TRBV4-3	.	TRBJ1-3	CASSQEASSGNTIYF	TGCGCCAGCAGCCAAGAAGCCAGCTCTGGAAACACCATATATTTT
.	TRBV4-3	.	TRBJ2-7	CASSQDTSLYYEQYF	TGCGCCAGCAGCCAAGATACTAGCTTGTACTACGAGCAGTACTTC
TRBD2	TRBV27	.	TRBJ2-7	CASRPLAGSYEQYF	TGTGCCAGCAGACCTCTAGCGGGTTCCTACGAGCAGTACTTC